A selection of T cell receptor beta chains follows, all from one sample in a study of T cell responses to AZD1222 COVID-19 vaccine. Some clones are missing from TCRdb's copy, which holds only in-frame ones; the method was immunoSEQ multiplex PCR. Of tens of thousands of clones listed, 70% to 90% are singletons. The sample was peripheral blood, taken on day 0 of AZD1222 vaccination. Receptors were obtained from an adult in good health. CDR3s include the opening cysteine and the closing phenylalanine or tryptophan. Fields, in order: D gene, V gene, J gene, clone size, CDR3 length, CDR3 DNA, CDR3 protein. A D gene is named only where the DNA matches it firmly. Some rows have no size entry. The others give once, few or many, or a class for an expanded clone.

NA	TRBV28	TRBJ1-5	NA	16	TGTGCCAGCAGTTTATCTCCTGGGATTTTGAATCAGCCCCAGCATTTT	CASSLSPGILNQPQHF
TRBD2	TRBV7-8	TRBJ2-3	NA	16	TGTGCCAGCAGCCTTTGGGCGGGAGCGGGGATAGATACGCAGTATTTT	CASSLWAGAGIDTQYF
NA	TRBV24-1	TRBJ1-1	few	12	TGTGCCACCAGCCGAAGGGATTCTGAAGCTTTCTTT	CATSRRDSEAFF
TRBD1	TRBV19	TRBJ2-7	NA	15	TGTGCCAGTAGTACCTGGGACAGGAAAGACTACGAGCAGTACTTC	CASSTWDRKDYEQYF
NA	TRBV27	TRBJ2-7	NA	12	TGTGCCAGCAGTCAGGGGTCCTACGAGCAGTACTTC	CASSQGSYEQYF
NA	TRBV2	TRBJ1-2	NA	14	TGTGCCAGCAGTGCCCCGGGGGAGGGCTATGGCTACACCTTC	CASSAPGEGYGYTF
NA	TRBV7-9	TRBJ2-3	NA	13	TGTGCCAGCAGCTTGAGCGGGCGGGATACGCAGTATTTT	CASSLSGRDTQYF
NA	TRBV19	TRBJ1-2	NA	14	TGTGCCAGTAGTGGCGAGACAGTAAACTATGGCTACACCTTC	CASSGETVNYGYTF
NA	TRBV4-3	TRBJ1-2	NA	12	TGCGCCAGCAGCCACCCCGATGGCGGCTACACCTTC	CASSHPDGGYTF
TRBD2	TRBV18	TRBJ2-3	NA	12	TGTGCCAGCTCTTGGGAGGGTGATACGCAGTATTTT	CASSWEGDTQYF
NA	TRBV28	TRBJ1-2	NA	15	TGTGCCAGCAGCCCGATAATGACAACTAACTATGGCTACACCTTC	CASSPIMTTNYGYTF
NA	TRBV6-5	TRBJ2-7	NA	12	TGTGCCAGCAATGGTGACTCCTACGAGCAGTACTTC	CASNGDSYEQYF
NA	TRBV11-3	TRBJ2-7	NA	14	TGTGCCAGCAGCTTAGGCGGGTCCTCCTACGAGCAGTACTTC	CASSLGGSSYEQYF
NA	TRBV7-8	TRBJ1-5	NA	15	TGTGCCAGCAGCTTAGTGGGCGGGGGCAATCAGCCCCAGCATTTT	CASSLVGGGNQPQHF
NA	TRBV6-1	TRBJ2-3	NA	14	TGTGCCAGCAGTGAAGTGCTAGAAACAGATACGCAGTATTTT	CASSEVLETDTQYF
NA	TRBV28	TRBJ1-2	NA	15	TGTGCCAGCAGTTTGGCGGGGAGAGCTAACTATGGCTACACCTTC	CASSLAGRANYGYTF
NA	TRBV30	TRBJ2-7	NA	14	TGTGCCTGGAGTGTTGGGACGGGCTCCTACGAGCAGTACTTC	CAWSVGTGSYEQYF
TRBD2	TRBV28	TRBJ2-1	NA	14	TGTGCCAGCAGTAGGGCGGGAGTTTCAAATGAGCAGTTCTTC	CASSRAGVSNEQFF
TRBD2	TRBV27	TRBJ2-1	NA	18	TGTGCCAGCAGTTTGGAACTAGCGGGAGTAGGGACCTACAATGAGCAGTTCTTC	CASSLELAGVGTYNEQFF
TRBD2	TRBV7-2	TRBJ2-3	NA	15	TGTGCCAGCAGACCGGGACTAGCGGGAGTTCATACGCAGTATTTT	CASRPGLAGVHTQYF
NA	TRBV5-4	TRBJ2-7	NA	14	TGTGCCAGCAGCTTGGGGCAGCCGACCTACGAGCAGTACTTC	CASSLGQPTYEQYF
NA	TRBV6-5	TRBJ2-7	NA	12	TGTGCCAGCTCTCGGGGACGGAACGAGCAGTACTTC	CASSRGRNEQYF
TRBD1	TRBV2	TRBJ1-6	NA	15	TGTGCCAGCAATGATTTGACAGGGACTGGTTCACCCCTCCACTTT	CASNDLTGTGSPLHF
TRBD2	TRBV7-2	TRBJ2-2	NA	15	TGTGCCAGCAGCCAGGATAGCGGGAGGGCCGGGGAGCTGTTTTTT	CASSQDSGRAGELFF
NA	TRBV28	TRBJ1-5	NA	14	TGTGCCAGTGACAGGCAGGAATTAAATCAGCCCCAGCATTTT	CASDRQELNQPQHF
TRBD1	TRBV4-1	TRBJ1-2	NA	17	TGCGCCAGCAGCCAAGAGGGACAGGGGGCGGGTTTGAATGGCTACACCTTC	CASSQEGQGAGLNGYTF
NA	TRBV10-3	TRBJ1-1	NA	15	TGTGCCATCAGTGAGAAGACAGGCGGGGCCACTGAAGCTTTCTTT	CAISEKTGGATEAFF
NA	TRBV28	TRBJ1-5	NA	15	TGTGCCAGCAGGAGTTTTGGGGTGAGCAATCAGCCCCAGCATTTT	CASRSFGVSNQPQHF
NA	TRBV15	TRBJ1-5	NA	14	TGTGCCACCAGCAGGTCGCTTCGGGATCAGCCCCAGCATTTT	CATSRSLRDQPQHF
NA	TRBV5-1	TRBJ1-1	NA	15	TGCGCCAGCAGCGGCACCGGGACGTTGAACACTGAAGCTTTCTTT	CASSGTGTLNTEAFF
NA	TRBV2	TRBJ1-5	few	13	TGTGCCAGCAGTGTCTCGGTACGACAGCCCCAGCATTTT	CASSVSVRQPQHF
TRBD2	TRBV28	TRBJ2-1	NA	16	TGTGCCAGCACTCCGATCGAAGGGGAGGGCTACAATGAGCAGTTCTTC	CASTPIEGEGYNEQFF
NA	TRBV3-1/TRBV3-2	TRBJ1-1	NA	12	TGTGCCAGCAGCCAGGGAAACACTGAAGCTTTCTTT	CASSQGNTEAFF
NA	TRBV19	TRBJ2-1	NA	15	TGTGCCAGTAGTGGACACCAATACGGGTACAATGAGCAGTTCTTC	CASSGHQYGYNEQFF
NA	TRBV27	TRBJ1-5	NA	14	TGTGCCAGCAGTTTCGGTACACCTTATCAGCCCCAGCATTTT	CASSFGTPYQPQHF
NA	TRBV7-6	TRBJ1-1	NA	16	TGTGCCAGCAGCTTACCAGGGCGACCTTTGAACACTGAAGCTTTCTTT	CASSLPGRPLNTEAFF
NA	TRBV28	TRBJ1-5	NA	11	TGTGCCAGCAGTCCGAATCAGCCCCAGCATTTT	CASSPNQPQHF
NA	TRBV9	TRBJ2-3	NA	14	TGTGCCAGCAGCGTAGTACCTAGCACAGATACGCAGTATTTT	CASSVVPSTDTQYF
NA	TRBV28	TRBJ2-7	medium-sized	13	TGTGCCAGCAGAGCGGGACAGCACTACGAGCAGTACTTC	CASRAGQHYEQYF
TRBD1	TRBV27	TRBJ1-2	few	14	TGTGCCAGCAGGTCCTCCACAGGGGCCTATGGCTACACCTTC	CASRSSTGAYGYTF
NA	TRBV7-3	TRBJ2-2	NA	14	TGTGCCAGCAGCTTAGGGCTTTACACCGGGGAGCTGTTTTTT	CASSLGLYTGELFF
TRBD2	TRBV6-4	TRBJ2-1	few	15	TGTGCCAGCAGTGAGCGGGAGGGCTCCTACAATGAGCAGTTCTTC	CASSEREGSYNEQFF
TRBD2	TRBV27	TRBJ2-7	NA	14	TGTGCCAGCACCTTGACTAGCGGGGATTACGAGCAGTACTTC	CASTLTSGDYEQYF
NA	TRBV6-4	TRBJ2-7	NA	9	TGTGCCAGCAGTGACGAGCAGTACTTC	CASSDEQYF
TRBD2	TRBV2	TRBJ2-1	NA	17	TGTGCCAGCAGTGAAGACTTTATAGCGGGAGTCTACAATGAGCAGTTCTTC	CASSEDFIAGVYNEQFF
TRBD2	TRBV19	TRBJ2-1	NA	14	TGTGCCAGTAGTCCCGTAGCGGGTCTGGCTGAGCAGTTCTTC	CASSPVAGLAEQFF
NA	TRBV28	TRBJ1-2	NA	13	TGTGCCAGCAGTTTAGGGGGGCCCTATGGCTACACCTTC	CASSLGGPYGYTF
TRBD2	TRBV6-2/TRBV6-3	TRBJ2-1	once	18	TGTGCCAGCAGTGCCCGCGGGACTAGTTCCGGCTCCTACAATGAGCAGTTCTTC	CASSARGTSSGSYNEQFF
NA	TRBV5-4	TRBJ2-2	NA	14	TGTGCCAGCAGCTCATGGACAGTGACCGGGGAGCTGTTTTTT	CASSSWTVTGELFF
TRBD1	TRBV6-5	TRBJ2-5	NA	12	TGTGCCAGCAGTTTTGACAGGGTTTCCCAGTACTTC	CASSFDRVSQYF
NA	TRBV5-4	TRBJ1-4	once	17	TGTGCCAGCAGCTTGGGCCCCAATGGGGGTGCTAATGAAAAACTGTTTTTT	CASSLGPNGGANEKLFF
NA	TRBV9	TRBJ1-5	NA	13	TGTGCCAGCAGCGTAGGGTCAATGGGGCCCCAGCATTTT	CASSVGSMGPQHF
NA	TRBV29-1	TRBJ2-1	NA	10	TGCAGCGTCGGGACGGATGAGCAGTTCTTC	CSVGTDEQFF